This passage covers 19 T cell receptor beta chains from one sample sequenced in a study of regulatory T cells in long-lasting Graves disease. HTBI primers from iRepertoire and Arm-PCR of CDR3 regions yielded the TCR beta libraries. From the multiplex PCR reads, TCRdb called clonotypes with MiXCR, one entry per CDR3 protein. The sample has 400,000 to 500,000 distinct CDR3 sequences, under 25% seen once. Stated time point: persistent/refractory GD, antithyroid drugs over 5 years with positive TRAb. RNA from PBMCs was the source of the TCR library. Material: peripheral blood mononuclear cells (PBMCs), obtained when the disease was refractory, from a patient treated with antithyroid drugs. Every receptor here comes from a female donor with Graves disease.

This clonotype was counted at least ten times. The chain joins TRBV3-1 to TRBJ2-5; D uncertain. Trimming removed 3 bases at V and 1 base at J, with 12 bases between. The CDR3 is 15 amino acids. CDR1 and CDR2 from the germline V gene are LGHDT and YNNKEL (reference sequence). The CDR3 spells CASSQSSSSQETQYF. The DNA for the CDR3 is TGTGCCAGCAGCCAGTCGAGCAGCAGCCAAGAGACCCAGTACTTC.

This chain connects TRBV29-1 to TRBJ1-1, with 8 nucleotides matching TRBD1. The CDR3 totals 14 residues. Losses at the gene ends were 1 base for V and 6 bases for J; bases not matched to a gene: 7. The germline gives CDR1 SQVTM, CDR2 ANQGSEA. The CDR3: CSVEGEQGAAEAFF. CDR3 nucleotide sequence: TGCAGCGTTGAAGGGGAGCAGGGGGCCGCTGAAGCTTTCTTT.

As to this clonotype: A single base separates this from a much larger clone, so it may be a read error. CDR3: CSIEPRGRDIPTETQYF. CDR3 coding DNA: TGCAGCATTGAACCTCGGGGACGGGACATTCCAACAGAGACCCAGTACTTC. This rearrangement joins TRBV29-1 to TRBJ2-5; D perhaps matches TRBD1 (6 bases). Germline assignment: CDR1 SQVTM and CDR2 ANQGSEA. The CDR3 extends over 17 amino acids.

This clonotype was observed a few times. The genes are TRBV25-1 and TRBJ2-1; 9 bases match TRBD2. Germline lookup yields CDR1 MGHDK and CDR2 SYGVNS. The V segment lost 5 bases and the J segment 9 bases; nucleotides outside the gene matches: 14. The CDR3 has 16 amino acids. This CDR3 reads CASSNLGSGSVGEQFF. CDR3 bases: TGTGCCAGCAGTAACCTAGGTAGCGGGAGTGTAGGTGAGCAGTTCTTC.

The table lists this clonotype with a few counts. The rearrangement joins TRBV28 to TRBJ2-1; D might be TRBD2 (6 bases). CDR3 size: 15 residues. V lost 8 bases to trimming and J lost 0 bases, with 14 bases between them. Germline loops: CDR1 MDHEN, CDR2 SYDVKM. The CDR3 DNA is TGTGCCAGCGCCGCGAGCGGGCACTCCTACAATGAGCAGTTCTTC. It yields the protein CASAASGHSYNEQFF.

This clonotype occurred many times. V is TRBV11-2 and J is TRBJ1-1; TRBD1 matches at 7 bases. Germline V gives CDR1 SGHAT, CDR2 FQNNGV. Germline trimming cut 6 bases from V and 4 bases from J; bases unmatched to any gene: 5. The CDR3 sequence is 13 residues long. CDR3 protein: CASSRDRATEAFF. The CDR3 nucleotides read TGTGCCAGCAGTAGAGACAGGGCCACTGAAGCTTTCTTT.

J is TRBJ1-1 and V is TRBV18, with 7 bases that match TRBD1. From germline, CDR1 is KGHSH and CDR2 LQKENI. This CDR3 comprises 15 residues. The V gene end was trimmed by 3 bases and the J gene end by 1 base; junction bases not matched to a gene: 5. CDR3 DNA: TGTGCCAGCTCACCGCCGACAGGGAAGAACACTGAAGCTTTCTTT. It yields the protein CASSPPTGKNTEAFF.

Turning to this clonotype: A read error is likely here: a far larger clone is one base away. The chain employs TRBV6-9 and TRBJ2-4; the match to TRBD2 covers 11 bases. Germline loops: CDR1 MNHGY, CDR2 SVAAGI. The CDR3 contains 19 residues. V trimming: 3 bases; J trimming: 2 bases; junction bases outside the gene matches: 12. This CDR3 reads CASSYSISGRDLTKNIQYF. CDR3 coding DNA: TGTGCCAGCAGTTACTCTATTAGCGGGAGGGACTTAACCAAAAACATTCAGTACTTC.

The V gene is TRBV5-4, the J gene TRBJ2-3; 11 bases fit TRBD2. This CDR3 is 16 amino acids long. CDR1 SGHNT and CDR2 YYREEE come from the germline V gene (reference sequence). V shed 0 bases and J 0 bases; nucleotides not matched to a gene: 0. The CDR3 region has the DNA TGTGCCAGCAGCTTGGGACTAGCGGGAAGCACAGATACGCAGTATTTT. The encoded protein is CASSLGLAGSTDTQYF.

This clonotype was seen a handful of times. The CDR3 nucleotides are TGTGCCAGCAGCCAGAAGAGTCAGCCCCAGCATTTT. Translation gives CASSQKSQPQHF. The V gene is TRBV3-1, the J gene TRBJ1-5; D call uncertain. The CDR3 spans 12 residues. Germline V lookup: CDR1 LGHDT, CDR2 YNNKEL (reference sequence). The germline V and J ends were trimmed by 3 bases and 6 bases, with 6 bases remaining between them. The full variable domain, in which reference TRBV3-1 and TRBJ1-5 provide the parts outside the CDR3, is DTAVSQTPKYLVTQMGNDKSIKCEQNLGHDTMYWYKQDSKKFLKIMFSYNNKELIINETVPNRFSPKSPDKAHLNLHINSLELGDSAVYFCASSQKSQPQHFGDGTRLSIL.

This clonotype was seen only a few times. The chain combines TRBV20-1 with TRBJ2-5, with TRBD2 identical over 9 bases. The junction had 5 bases not matched to a gene; V was cut back by 0 bases and J by 3 bases. This CDR3 is built from 15 residues. Germline V lookup: CDR1 DFQATT, CDR2 SNEGSKA (reference sequence). The CDR3 nucleotides read TGCAGTGCTAGAGATCCCAGCGGGGGGAAAGAGACCCAGTACTTC. This encodes CSARDPSGGKETQYF.

This clonotype occurred a few times. The chain recombines TRBV20-1 with TRBJ1-6; no definite D call. V was cut by 2 bases and J by 9 bases, with 11 bases left in between. Germline V gene data show CDR1 as DFQATT and CDR2 as SNEGSKA (reference sequence). The CDR3 loop spans 13 amino acids. The chain's CDR3 is CSARTGLSSPLHF. The CDR3 DNA reads as TGCAGTGCTAGAACTGGGTTGAGTTCACCCCTCCACTTT.

This clonotype was found a few times. The chain carries TRBV5-5 and TRBJ2-5; TRBD1 matches at 7 bases. Germline CDR1 and CDR2: SGHKS and YYEKEE (reference sequence). V lost 2 bases to trimming and J lost 5 bases; unmatched junction nucleotides: 15. This CDR3 comprises 17 residues. CDR3 protein: CASSFLPTGAPGETQYF. The CDR3 DNA follows: TGTGCCAGCAGCTTCCTCCCCACAGGGGCCCCCGGCGAGACCCAGTACTTC.

The sample holds many counts of this clonotype. The gene calls are TRBV11-2 and TRBJ1-4; a weak D match, TRBD1 (5 bases). The CDR3 contains 18 residues. V was shortened by 3 bases and J by 4 bases, with 21 bases between the two germline ends. Germline V lookup: CDR1 SGHAT, CDR2 FQNNGV. Written as DNA, the CDR3 is TGTGCCAGCAGCTTGGTGGCAGGGCAGGTCGGGGTTAATGAAAAACTGTTTTTT. Translating gives CASSLVAGQVGVNEKLFF.

This clonotype turned up a few times. V gene TRBV6-1 combines with J gene TRBJ2-7; perhaps TRBD1 as D (6 bases). From germline, CDR1 is MNHNS and CDR2 SASEGT. Trimming cost V 11 bases and J 0 bases, with 17 bases left between them. The CDR3 spans 14 residues. The CDR3 loop is CAGAQGSSSYEQYF. The CDR3 coding sequence is TGTGCCGGAGCTCAGGGGAGTAGCTCCTACGAGCAGTACTTC.

The J gene is TRBJ2-4, the V gene TRBV7-9; unclear D gene. V shed 4 bases and J shed 0 bases, with 10 bases lying between them. The CDR3 totals 15 residues. Germline assignment: CDR1 SEHNR and CDR2 FQNEAQ (reference sequence). The chain's CDR3 is CASSSNDGAKNIQYF. CDR3 bases: TGTGCCAGCAGCTCCAACGACGGAGCCAAAAACATTCAGTACTTC.

This clonotype was seen more than once but under ten times. The chain joins TRBV5-1 to TRBJ2-5; 8 bases align to TRBD2. V trimming: 1 base; J trimming: 2 bases; junction bases outside the gene matches: 4. The CDR3 has 15 amino acids. From germline, CDR1 is SGHRS and CDR2 YFSETQ. Written as DNA, the CDR3 is TGCGCCAGCAGCTTGAACAGCGGGAGACAAGAGACCCAGTACTTC. It encodes CASSLNSGRQETQYF.

Remarks on this clonotype: A much more abundant neighbour one base away suggests this may be a read error. J is TRBJ1-1 and V is TRBV3-1; D is uncertain. The CDR3 runs to 11 residues. From germline, CDR1 is LGHDT and CDR2 YNNKEL (reference sequence). Here the CDR3 DNA reads TGTGCCAGCAGCCAAGAAAGGGAAGCTTCCTTT. Amino acid sequence: CASSQEREASF.

V gene TRBV20-1 combines with J gene TRBJ2-7; 7 positions match TRBD2. Germline loops: CDR1 DFQATT, CDR2 SNEGSKA (reference sequence). The J segment lost 7 bases and the V segment lost 3 bases, leaving 15 bases of the junction unmatched. The CDR3 length is 15 residues. The CDR3 DNA reads TGCAGTGCTAGGACCCAACTAGCGTGGGATGGTGAGCAGTACTTC. This translates into CSARTQLAWDGEQYF.